This T cell receptor beta chain originates from a study of sequential checkpoint blockade in melanoma. Noted treatment: randomized to nivolumab then ipilimumab (arm A) or the reverse (arm B). Trimming left V 1 base short and J 2 bases short, with 8 bases between. Per germline, CDR1 SGHRS and CDR2 YFSETQ. This CDR3 is built from 14 residues. Measured with immunoSEQ multiplex PCR; TCRdb has only the in-frame clones, and not every one. The sample includes about 5,700 clones, 70% to 90% seen only once; the top ten take 7.5% to 10%. This receptor was taken from a human donor with melanoma. V usage is TRBV5-1 and J usage is TRBJ2-3, with D perhaps matching TRBD1 (5 bases). The material sequenced was CD8+ T cells sorted from blood (inferred from file names), taken from a patient given nivolumab and ipilimumab in sequence. This CDR3 is CASSLLGVTDTQYF. In DNA form, the CDR3 reads TGCGCCAGCAGCTTGCTAGGGGTCACAGATACGCAGTATTTT.